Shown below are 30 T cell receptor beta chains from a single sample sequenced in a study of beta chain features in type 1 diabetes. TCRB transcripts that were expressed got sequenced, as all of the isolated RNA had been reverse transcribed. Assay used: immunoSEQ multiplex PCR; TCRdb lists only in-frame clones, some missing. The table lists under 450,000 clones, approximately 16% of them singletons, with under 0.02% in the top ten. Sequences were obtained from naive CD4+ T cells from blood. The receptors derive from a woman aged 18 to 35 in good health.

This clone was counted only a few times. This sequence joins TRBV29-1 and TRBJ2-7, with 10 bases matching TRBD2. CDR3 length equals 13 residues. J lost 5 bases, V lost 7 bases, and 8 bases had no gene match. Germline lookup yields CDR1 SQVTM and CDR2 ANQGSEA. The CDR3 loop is CSGLLAGKHEQYF. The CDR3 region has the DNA TGCAGCGGATTACTAGCGGGAAAACACGAGCAGTACTTC.

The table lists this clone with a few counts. The CDR3 sequence: CSVGGLAKETQYF. CDR3 DNA: TGCAGCGTTGGAGGACTAGCGAAAGAGACCCAGTACTTC. This chain connects TRBV29-1 to TRBJ2-5; 9 bases are a match to TRBD2. CDR1 and CDR2 from the germline V gene are SQVTM and ANQGSEA. The CDR3 is 13 residues long. V lost 4 bases to trimming and J lost 3 bases; unmatched junction nucleotides: 3.

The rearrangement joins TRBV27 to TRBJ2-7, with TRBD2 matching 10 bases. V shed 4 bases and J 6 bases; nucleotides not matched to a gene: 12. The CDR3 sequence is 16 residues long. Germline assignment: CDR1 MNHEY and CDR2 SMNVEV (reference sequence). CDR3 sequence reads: CASSSRALAGAVEQYF. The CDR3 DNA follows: TGTGCCAGCAGTTCTCGCGCCCTAGCGGGAGCAGTCGAGCAGTACTTC.

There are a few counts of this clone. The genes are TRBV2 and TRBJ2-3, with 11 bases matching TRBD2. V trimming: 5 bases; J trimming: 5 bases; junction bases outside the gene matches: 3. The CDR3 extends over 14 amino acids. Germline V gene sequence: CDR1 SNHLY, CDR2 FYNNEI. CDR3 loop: CASSFSGRVDTQYF. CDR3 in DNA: TGTGCCAGCAGTTTTAGCGGGAGGGTAGATACGCAGTATTTT.

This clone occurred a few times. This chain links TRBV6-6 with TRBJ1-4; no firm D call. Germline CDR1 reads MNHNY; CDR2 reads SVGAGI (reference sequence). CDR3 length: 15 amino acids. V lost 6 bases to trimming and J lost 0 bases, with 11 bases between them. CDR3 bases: TGTGCCAGCAGATTTCCAGTTGCAACTAATGAAAAACTGTTTTTT. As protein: CASRFPVATNEKLFF.

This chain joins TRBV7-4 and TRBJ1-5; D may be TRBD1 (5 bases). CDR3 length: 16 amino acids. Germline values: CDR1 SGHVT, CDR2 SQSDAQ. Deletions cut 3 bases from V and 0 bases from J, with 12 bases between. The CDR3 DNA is TGTGCCAGCAGCTTCCTGACAGATAATAGCAATCAGCCCCAGCATTTT. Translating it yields CASSFLTDNSNQPQHF.

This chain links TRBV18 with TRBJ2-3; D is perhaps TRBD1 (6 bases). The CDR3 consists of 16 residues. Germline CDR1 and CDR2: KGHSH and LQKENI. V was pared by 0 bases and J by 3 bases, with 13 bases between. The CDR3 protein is CASSPPNRVWTDTQYF. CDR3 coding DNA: TGTGCCAGCTCACCACCGAACAGGGTTTGGACAGATACGCAGTATTTT.

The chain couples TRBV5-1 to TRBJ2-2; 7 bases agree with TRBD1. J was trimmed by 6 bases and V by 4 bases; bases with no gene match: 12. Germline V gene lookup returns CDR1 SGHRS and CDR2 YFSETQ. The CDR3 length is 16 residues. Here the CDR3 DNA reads TGCGCCAGCAGCCAAAACCGACAGGGTCGGGCCGGGGAGCTGTTTTTT. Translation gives CASSQNRQGRAGELFF.

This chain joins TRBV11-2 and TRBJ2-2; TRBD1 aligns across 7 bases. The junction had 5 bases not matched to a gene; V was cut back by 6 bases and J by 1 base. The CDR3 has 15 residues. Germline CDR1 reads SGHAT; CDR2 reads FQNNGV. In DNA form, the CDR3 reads TGTGCCAGCAGACGATACAGGGGGAACACCGGGGAGCTGTTTTTT. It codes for CASRRYRGNTGELFF. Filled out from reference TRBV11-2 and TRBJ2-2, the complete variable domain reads EAGVAQSPRYKIIEKRQSVAFWCNPISGHATLYWYQQILGQGPKLLIQFQNNGVVDDSQLPKDRFSAERLKGVDSTLKIQPAKLEDSAVYLCASRRYRGNTGELFFGEGSRLTVL.

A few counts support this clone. The CDR3 sequence: CASTLLNQPQHF. The CDR3 nucleotides read TGTGCCAGCACCCTCCTTAATCAGCCCCAGCATTTT. This chain uses TRBV28 with TRBJ1-5; D call uncertain. CDR1 and CDR2 from the germline V gene are MDHEN and SYDVKM. Trimming cost V 7 bases and J 4 bases, with 8 bases left between them. The CDR3 is made up of 12 amino acids.

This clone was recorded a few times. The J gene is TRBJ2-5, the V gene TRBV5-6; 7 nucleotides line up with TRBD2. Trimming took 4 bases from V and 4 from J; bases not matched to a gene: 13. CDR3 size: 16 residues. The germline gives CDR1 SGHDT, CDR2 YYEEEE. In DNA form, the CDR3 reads TGTGCCAGCAGCCTGCAAAATGGACTAGTAGGAGAGACCCAGTACTTC. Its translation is CASSLQNGLVGETQYF.

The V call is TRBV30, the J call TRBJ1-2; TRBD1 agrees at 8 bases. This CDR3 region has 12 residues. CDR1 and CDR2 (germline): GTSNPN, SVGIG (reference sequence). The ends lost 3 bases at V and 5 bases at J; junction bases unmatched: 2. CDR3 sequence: CAWRRTGYGYTF. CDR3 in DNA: TGTGCCTGGAGGAGGACAGGGTATGGCTACACCTTC.

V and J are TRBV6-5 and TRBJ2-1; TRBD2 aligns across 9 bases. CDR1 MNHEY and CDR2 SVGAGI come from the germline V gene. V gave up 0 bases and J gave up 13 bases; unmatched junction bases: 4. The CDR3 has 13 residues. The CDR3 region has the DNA TGTGCCAGCAGTTACTCCGGCGGGAGGGTTCAGTTCTTC. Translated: CASSYSGGRVQFF.

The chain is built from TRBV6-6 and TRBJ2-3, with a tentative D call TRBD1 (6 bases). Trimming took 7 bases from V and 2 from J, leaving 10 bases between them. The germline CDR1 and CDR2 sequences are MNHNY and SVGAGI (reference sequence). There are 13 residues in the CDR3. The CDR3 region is CASTDRYTDTQYF. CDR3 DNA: TGTGCCAGCACCGACAGGTACACAGATACGCAGTATTTT.

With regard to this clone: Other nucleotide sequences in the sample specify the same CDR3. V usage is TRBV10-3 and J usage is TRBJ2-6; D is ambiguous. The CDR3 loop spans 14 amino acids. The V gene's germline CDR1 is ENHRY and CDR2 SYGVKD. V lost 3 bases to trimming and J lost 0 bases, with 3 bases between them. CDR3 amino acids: CAISDSSGANVLTF. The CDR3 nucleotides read TGTGCCATCAGTGACTCCTCTGGGGCCAACGTCCTGACTTTC.

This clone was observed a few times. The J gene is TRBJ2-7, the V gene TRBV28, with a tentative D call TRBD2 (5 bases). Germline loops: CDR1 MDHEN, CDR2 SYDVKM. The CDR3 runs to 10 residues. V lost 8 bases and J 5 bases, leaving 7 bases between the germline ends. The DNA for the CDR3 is TGTGCCAGCGGGAGCCACGAGCAGTACTTC. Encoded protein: CASGSHEQYF. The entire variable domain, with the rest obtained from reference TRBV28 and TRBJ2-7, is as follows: DVKVTQSSRYLVKRTGEKVFLECVQDMDHENMFWYRQDPGLGLRLIYFSYDVKMKEKGDIPEGYSVSREKKERFSLILESASTNQTSMYLCASGSHEQYFGPGTRLTVT.

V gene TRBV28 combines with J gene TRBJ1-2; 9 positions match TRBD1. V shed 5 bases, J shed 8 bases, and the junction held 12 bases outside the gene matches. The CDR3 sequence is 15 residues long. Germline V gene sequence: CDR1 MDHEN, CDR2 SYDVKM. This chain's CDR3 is CASSTYRGRKEGYTF. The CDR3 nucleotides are TGTGCCAGCAGTACATACAGGGGGCGAAAGGAGGGCTACACCTTC.

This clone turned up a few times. CDR3 region: CASSPRSLSTNGYTF. The CDR3 coding sequence is TGTGCCAGCAGCCCCCGAAGCCTTTCGACTAATGGCTACACCTTC. V gene TRBV9 combines with J gene TRBJ1-2; D gene uncertain. Germline CDR1 is SGDLS and CDR2 is YYNGEE. Trimming stripped 4 bases from V and 6 bases from J, with 19 bases between. The CDR3 spans 15 residues.

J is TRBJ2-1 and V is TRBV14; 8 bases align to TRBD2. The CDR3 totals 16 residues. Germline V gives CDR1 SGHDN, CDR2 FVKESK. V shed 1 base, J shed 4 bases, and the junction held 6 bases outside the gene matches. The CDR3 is CASSQGPGGGYNEQFF. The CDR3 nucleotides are TGTGCCAGCAGCCAAGGTCCGGGAGGGGGTTACAATGAGCAGTTCTTC.

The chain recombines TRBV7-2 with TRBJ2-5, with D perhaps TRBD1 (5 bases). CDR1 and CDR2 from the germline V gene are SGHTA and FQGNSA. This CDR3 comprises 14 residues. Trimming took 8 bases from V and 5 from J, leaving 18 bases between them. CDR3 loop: CASGYQGGLETQYF. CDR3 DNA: TGTGCCAGCGGCTACCAGGGTGGCTTGGAGACCCAGTACTTC.

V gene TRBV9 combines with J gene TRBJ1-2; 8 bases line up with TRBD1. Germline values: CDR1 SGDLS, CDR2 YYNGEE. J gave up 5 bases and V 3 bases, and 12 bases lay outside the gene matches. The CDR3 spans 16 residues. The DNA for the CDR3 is TGTGCCAGCAGCGCGGCCGGACAGGGAGGAAAGTATGGCTACACCTTC. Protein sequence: CASSAAGQGGKYGYTF.

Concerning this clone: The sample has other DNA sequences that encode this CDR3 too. The CDR3 sequence: CSASQTDTQYF. CDR3 DNA: TGCAGTGCTAGCCAAACAGATACGCAGTATTTT. The chain uses TRBV20-1 and TRBJ2-3; D call uncertain. This CDR3 region has 11 residues. Germline V gene data show CDR1 as DFQATT and CDR2 as SNEGSKA (reference sequence). V was shortened by 3 bases and J by 3 bases, with 4 bases between the two germline ends.

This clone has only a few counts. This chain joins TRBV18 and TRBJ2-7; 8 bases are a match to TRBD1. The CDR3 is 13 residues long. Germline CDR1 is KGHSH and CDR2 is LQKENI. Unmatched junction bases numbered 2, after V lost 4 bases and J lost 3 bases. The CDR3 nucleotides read TGTGCCAGCTCACAACAGGGGGTCTACGAGCAGTACTTC. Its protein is CASSQQGVYEQYF. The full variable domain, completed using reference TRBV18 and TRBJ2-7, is NAGVMQNPRHLVRRRGQEARLRCSPMKGHSHVYWYRQLPEEGLKFMVYLQKENIIDESGMPKERFSAEFPKEGPSILRIQQVVRGDSAAYFCASSQQGVYEQYFGPGTRLTVT.

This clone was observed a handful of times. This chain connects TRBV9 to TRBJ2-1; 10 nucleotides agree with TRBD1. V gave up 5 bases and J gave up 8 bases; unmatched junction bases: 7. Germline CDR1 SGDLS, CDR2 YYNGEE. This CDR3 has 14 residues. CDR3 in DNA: TGTGCCAGCAGTCCTGGACAGGGGGTGGATGAGCAGTTCTTC. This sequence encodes CASSPGQGVDEQFF.

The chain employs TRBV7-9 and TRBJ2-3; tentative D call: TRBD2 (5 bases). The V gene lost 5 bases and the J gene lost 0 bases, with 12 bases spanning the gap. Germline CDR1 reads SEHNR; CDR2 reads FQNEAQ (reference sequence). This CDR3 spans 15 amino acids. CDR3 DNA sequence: TGTGCCAGCAGCCTGGGAAGCGGCAGCACAGATACGCAGTATTTT. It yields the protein CASSLGSGSTDTQYF.

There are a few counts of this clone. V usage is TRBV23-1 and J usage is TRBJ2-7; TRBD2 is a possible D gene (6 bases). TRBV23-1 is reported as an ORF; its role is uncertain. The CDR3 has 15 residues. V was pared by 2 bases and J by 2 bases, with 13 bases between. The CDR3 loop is CASSQASGGTYEQYF. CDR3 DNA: TGCGCCAGCAGTCAAGCGAGTGGGGGGACCTACGAGCAGTACTTC.

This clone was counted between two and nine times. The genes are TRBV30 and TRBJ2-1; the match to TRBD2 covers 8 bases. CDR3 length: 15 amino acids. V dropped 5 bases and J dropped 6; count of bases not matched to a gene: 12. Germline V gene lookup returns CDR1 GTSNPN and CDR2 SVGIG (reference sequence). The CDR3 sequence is CAWLTGTSRVNEQFF. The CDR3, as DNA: TGTGCCTGGTTAACCGGGACTAGTAGGGTCAATGAGCAGTTCTTC.

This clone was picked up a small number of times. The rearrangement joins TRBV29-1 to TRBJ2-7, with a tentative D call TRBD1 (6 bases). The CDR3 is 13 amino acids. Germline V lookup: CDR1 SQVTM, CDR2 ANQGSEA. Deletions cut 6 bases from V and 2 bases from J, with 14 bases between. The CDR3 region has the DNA TGCAGCGTCCAACAGGGTCCCCCCTACGAGCAGTACTTC. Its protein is CSVQQGPPYEQYF.

The CDR3 DNA follows: TGCGCCAGCAGCCAAGGTCCCCCTAGCGTGAGCTCCTACAATGAGCAGTTCTTC. Translated, it gives CASSQGPPSVSSYNEQFF. The chain uses TRBV4-3 and TRBJ2-1; the D gene is possibly TRBD2 (6 bases). V was clipped by 1 base and J by 0 bases, with 16 bases between them. Germline CDR1 and CDR2: LGHNA and YSLEER. The CDR3 is 18 amino acids.

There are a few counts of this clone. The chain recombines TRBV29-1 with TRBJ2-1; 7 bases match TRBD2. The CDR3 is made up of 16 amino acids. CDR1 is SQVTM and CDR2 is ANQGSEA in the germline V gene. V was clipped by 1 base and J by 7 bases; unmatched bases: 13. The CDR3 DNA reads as TGCAGCGTTGAAGGGGCCGGGAGGTCGATCGGGAATGAGCAGTTCTTC. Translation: CSVEGAGRSIGNEQFF.